The T cell receptor beta chain under discussion was sequenced for a study of T cells in tuberculosis. Assay: immunoSEQ multiplex PCR; the TCRdb copy retains only in-frame clones and omits some. The sample holds more than 35,000 clones; about 95% are singletons and the top ten take less than 9.5%. This CDR3 is 13 amino acids long. Germline values: CDR1 LNHDA, CDR2 SQIVND (reference sequence). With V trimmed by 7 bases and J by 2 bases, 4 bases remained unmatched. The TCR originated in a donor between 10 and 35 years old with latent tuberculosis or without tuberculosis infection. The sample taken for sequencing was PBMCs. The V gene is TRBV19, the J gene TRBJ2-7, with 8 bases aligning to TRBD2. The CDR3 here is CASTQAGAYEQYF. CDR3 coding DNA: TGTGCCAGTACCCAAGCGGGAGCCTACGAGCAGTACTTC.